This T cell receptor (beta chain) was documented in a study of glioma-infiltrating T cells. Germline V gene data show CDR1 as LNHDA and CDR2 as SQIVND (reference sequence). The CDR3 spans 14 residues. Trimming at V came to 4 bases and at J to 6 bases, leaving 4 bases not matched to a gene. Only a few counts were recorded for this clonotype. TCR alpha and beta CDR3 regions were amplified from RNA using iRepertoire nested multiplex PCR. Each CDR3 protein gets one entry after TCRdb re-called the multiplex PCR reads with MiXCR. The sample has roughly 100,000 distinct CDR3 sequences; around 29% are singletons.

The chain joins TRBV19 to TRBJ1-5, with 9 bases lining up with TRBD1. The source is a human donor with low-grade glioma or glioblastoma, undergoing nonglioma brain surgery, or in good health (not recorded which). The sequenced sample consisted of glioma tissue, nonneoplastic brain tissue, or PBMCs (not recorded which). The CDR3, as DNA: TGTGCCAGTAGTACGGACAGGGGTGGTCAGCCCCAGCATTTT. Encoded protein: CASSTDRGGQPQHF.